The T cell receptor beta chain under discussion was sequenced for a study of long-term antiretroviral therapy in people with HIV. Survey-level immunoSEQ v3.0 assays were run. The repertoire was sequenced with immunoSEQ multiplex PCR; TCRdb's copy has only in-frame clones and lacks some. The repertoire holds some 40,000 clones, with about 95% as singletons. Germline V gives CDR1 LNHDA, CDR2 SQIVND (reference sequence). The V end lost 5 bases, the J end lost 7 bases, and 18 bases lay between the germline ends. This CDR3 has 16 residues. This rearrangement joins TRBV19 to TRBJ1-6; possibly TRBD1 for D (5 bases). Specimen: unsorted PBMCs, collected around 9 years after starting antiretroviral therapy. The TCR comes from a man aged 25-45 years with HIV. The CDR3 here is CASSPPGSIWNSPLHF. The CDR3, as DNA: TGTGCCAGTAGTCCCCCAGGGAGTATTTGGAATTCACCCCTCCACTTT.